The clone carrying this T cell receptor (beta chain) was counted only a few times. Antigen unknown. This CDR3 has 12 amino acids. V shed 3 bases, J shed 8 bases, and the junction held 3 bases outside the gene matches. CDR1 and CDR2 (germline): MNHEY, SVGAGI. The data derive from a study of PD-1 blockade in classical Hodgkin lymphoma. The study's findings and limits: Relapsed/refractory patients reportedly had the lowest baseline TCR diversity, below newly diagnosed patients, who were below healthy donors.

Here immunoSEQ multiplex PCR was the method, and the copy in TCRdb shows in-frame clones only, minus some. Altogether more than 140,000 clones are present, about 78% being singletons, with the ten largest covering 9.2%. Relapse after autologous stem cell transplantation occurred in every patient, and brentuximab vedotin exposure varied. The receptor comes from a human donor with classical Hodgkin lymphoma. The chain carries TRBV6-5 and TRBJ1-1; 7 bases fit TRBD1. Sample: peripheral blood mononuclear cells (PBMCs), taken before the second cycle of nivolumab. The CDR3 nucleotides read TGTGCCAGCAGTTATCGGACAGGCGAAGCTTTCTTT. This translates into CASSYRTGEAFF.